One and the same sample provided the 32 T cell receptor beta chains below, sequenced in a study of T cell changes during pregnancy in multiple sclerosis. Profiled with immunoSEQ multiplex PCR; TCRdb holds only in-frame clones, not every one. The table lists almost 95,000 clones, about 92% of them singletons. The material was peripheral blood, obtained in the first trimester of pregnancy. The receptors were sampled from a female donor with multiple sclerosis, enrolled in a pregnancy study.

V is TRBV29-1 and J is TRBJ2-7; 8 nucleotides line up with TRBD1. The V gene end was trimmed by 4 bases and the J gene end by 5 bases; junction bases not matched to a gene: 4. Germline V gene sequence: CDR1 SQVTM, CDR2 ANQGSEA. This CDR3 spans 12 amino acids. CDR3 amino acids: CSVVVQGDEQYF. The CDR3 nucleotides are TGCAGCGTTGTGGTACAGGGGGACGAGCAGTACTTC.

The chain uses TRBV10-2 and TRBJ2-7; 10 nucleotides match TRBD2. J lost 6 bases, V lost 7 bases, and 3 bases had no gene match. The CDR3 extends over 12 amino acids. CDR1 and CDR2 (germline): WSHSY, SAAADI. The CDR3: CASMVAGGEQYF. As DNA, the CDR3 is TGCGCCAGCATGGTAGCGGGAGGCGAGCAGTACTTC.

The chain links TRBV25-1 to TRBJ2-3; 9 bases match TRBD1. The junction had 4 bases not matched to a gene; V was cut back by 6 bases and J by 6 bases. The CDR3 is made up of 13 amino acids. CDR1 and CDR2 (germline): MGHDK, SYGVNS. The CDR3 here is CASSHDRGDTQYF. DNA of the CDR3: TGTGCCAGCAGCCACGACAGGGGGGATACGCAGTATTTT.

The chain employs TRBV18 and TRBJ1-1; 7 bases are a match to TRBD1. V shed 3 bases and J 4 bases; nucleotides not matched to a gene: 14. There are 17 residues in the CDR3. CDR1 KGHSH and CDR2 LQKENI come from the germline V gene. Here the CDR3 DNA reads TGTGCCAGCTCACCCCGAATGGTAGGGGGCGGCGGCACTGAAGCTTTCTTT. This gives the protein CASSPRMVGGGGTEAFF.

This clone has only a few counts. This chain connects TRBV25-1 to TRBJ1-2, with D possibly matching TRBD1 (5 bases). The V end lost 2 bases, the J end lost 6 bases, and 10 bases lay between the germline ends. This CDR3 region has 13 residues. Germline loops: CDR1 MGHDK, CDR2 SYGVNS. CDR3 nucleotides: TGTGCCAGCAGTGAAGGGGGGGTTAATGGCTACACCTTC. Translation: CASSEGGVNGYTF.

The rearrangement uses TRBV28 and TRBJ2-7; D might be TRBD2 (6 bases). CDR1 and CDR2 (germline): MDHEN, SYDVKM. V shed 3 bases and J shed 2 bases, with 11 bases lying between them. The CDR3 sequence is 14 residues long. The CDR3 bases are TGTGCCAGCAGTTTGGTTGGCGGGGCCTACGAGCAGTACTTC. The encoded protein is CASSLVGGAYEQYF.

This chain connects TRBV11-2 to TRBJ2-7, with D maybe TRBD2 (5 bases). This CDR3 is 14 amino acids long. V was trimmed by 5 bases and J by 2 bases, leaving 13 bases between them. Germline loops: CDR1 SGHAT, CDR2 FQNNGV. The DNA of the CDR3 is TGTGCCAGCAGCCTTATCCGGGATGCCTACGAGCAGTACTTC. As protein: CASSLIRDAYEQYF.

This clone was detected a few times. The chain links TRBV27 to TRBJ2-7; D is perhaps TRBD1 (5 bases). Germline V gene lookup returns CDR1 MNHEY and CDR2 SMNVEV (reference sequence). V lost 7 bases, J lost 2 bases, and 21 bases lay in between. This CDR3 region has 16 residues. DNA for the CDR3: TGTGCCAGCATCCCCCTTAGCAAGGGGCTCACCTACGAGCAGTACTTC. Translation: CASIPLSKGLTYEQYF.

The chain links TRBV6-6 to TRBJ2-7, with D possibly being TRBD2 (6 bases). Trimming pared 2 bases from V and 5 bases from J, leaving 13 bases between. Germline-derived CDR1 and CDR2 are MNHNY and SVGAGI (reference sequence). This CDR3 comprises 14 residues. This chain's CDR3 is CASSYPGTGDEQYF. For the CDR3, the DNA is TGTGCCAGCAGTTACCCCGGGACTGGCGACGAGCAGTACTTC.

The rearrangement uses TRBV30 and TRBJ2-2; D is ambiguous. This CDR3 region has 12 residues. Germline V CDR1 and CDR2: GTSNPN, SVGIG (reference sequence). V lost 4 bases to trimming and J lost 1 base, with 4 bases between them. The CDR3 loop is CAWTGNTGELFF. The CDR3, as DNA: TGTGCCTGGACAGGGAACACCGGGGAGCTGTTTTTT.

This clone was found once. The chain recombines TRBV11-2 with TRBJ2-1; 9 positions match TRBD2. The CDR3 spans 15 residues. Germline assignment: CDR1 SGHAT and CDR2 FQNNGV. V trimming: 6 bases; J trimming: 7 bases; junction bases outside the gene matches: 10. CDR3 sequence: CASRVVAGVANEQFF. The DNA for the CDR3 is TGTGCCAGCAGGGTGGTAGCGGGAGTGGCAAATGAGCAGTTCTTC. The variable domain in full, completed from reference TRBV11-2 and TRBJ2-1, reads EAGVAQSPRYKIIEKRQSVAFWCNPISGHATLYWYQQILGQGPKLLIQFQNNGVVDDSQLPKDRFSAERLKGVDSTLKIQPAKLEDSAVYLCASRVVAGVANEQFFGPGTRLTVL.

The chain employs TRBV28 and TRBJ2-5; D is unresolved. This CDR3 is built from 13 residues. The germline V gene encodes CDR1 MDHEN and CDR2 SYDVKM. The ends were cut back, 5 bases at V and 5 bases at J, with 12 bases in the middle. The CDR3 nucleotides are TGTGCCAGCAGTGCGCCCATGCGGGAGACCCAGTACTTC. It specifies CASSAPMRETQYF.

Written as DNA, the CDR3 is TGTGCCAGCAGTCTCTTGGGACAGCCTCTGACGAACACTGAAGCTTTCTTT. Residues: CASSLLGQPLTNTEAFF. The chain couples TRBV27 to TRBJ1-1; TRBD1 matches at 7 bases. Germline V gene sequence: CDR1 MNHEY, CDR2 SMNVEV (reference sequence). This CDR3 has 17 residues. With 5 bases clipped from V and 1 base from J, the junction kept 13 bases outside the gene matches.

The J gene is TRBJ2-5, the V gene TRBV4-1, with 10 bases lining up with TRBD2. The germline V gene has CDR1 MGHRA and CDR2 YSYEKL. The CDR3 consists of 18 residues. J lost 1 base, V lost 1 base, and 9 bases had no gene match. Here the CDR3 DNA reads TGCGCCAGCAGCCAAGTGGGGGGTAGCGGGAGGACCCAAGAGACCCAGTACTTC. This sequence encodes CASSQVGGSGRTQETQYF.

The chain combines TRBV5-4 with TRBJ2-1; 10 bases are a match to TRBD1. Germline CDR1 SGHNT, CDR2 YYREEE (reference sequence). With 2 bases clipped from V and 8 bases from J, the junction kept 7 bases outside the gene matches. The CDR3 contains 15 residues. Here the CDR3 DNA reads TGTGCCAGCAGCTTCGGGACAGGGGTGGTGGATGAGCAGTTCTTC. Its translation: CASSFGTGVVDEQFF.

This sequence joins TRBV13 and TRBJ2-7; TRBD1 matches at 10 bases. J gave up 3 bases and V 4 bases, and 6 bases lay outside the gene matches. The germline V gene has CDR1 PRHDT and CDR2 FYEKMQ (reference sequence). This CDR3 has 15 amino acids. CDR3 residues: CASSSLRDRGYEQYF. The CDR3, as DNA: TGTGCCAGCAGCTCACTCCGGGACAGGGGCTACGAGCAGTACTTC.

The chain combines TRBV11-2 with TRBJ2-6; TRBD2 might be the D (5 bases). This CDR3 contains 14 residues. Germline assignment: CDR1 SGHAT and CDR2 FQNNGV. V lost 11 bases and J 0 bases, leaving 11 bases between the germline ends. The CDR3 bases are TGTGCCGTCCGGGATGGCTCTGGGGCCAACGTCCTGACTTTC. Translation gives CAVRDGSGANVLTF.

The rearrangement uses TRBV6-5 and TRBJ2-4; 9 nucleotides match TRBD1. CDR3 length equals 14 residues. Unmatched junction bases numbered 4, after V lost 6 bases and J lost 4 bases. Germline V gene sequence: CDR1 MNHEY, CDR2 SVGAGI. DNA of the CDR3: TGTGCCAGCAGAAGACAGGGGGTGAAAAACATTCAGTACTTC. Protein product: CASRRQGVKNIQYF.

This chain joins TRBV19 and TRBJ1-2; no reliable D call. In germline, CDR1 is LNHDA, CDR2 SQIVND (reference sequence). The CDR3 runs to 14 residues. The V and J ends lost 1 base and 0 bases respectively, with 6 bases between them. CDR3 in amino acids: CASSIGLPNYGYTF. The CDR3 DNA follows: TGTGCCAGTAGTATAGGACTGCCTAACTATGGCTACACCTTC. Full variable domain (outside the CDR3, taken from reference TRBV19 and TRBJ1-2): DGGITQSPKYLFRKEGQNVTLSCEQNLNHDAMYWYRQDPGQGLRLIYYSQIVNDFQKGDIAEGYSVSREKKESFPLTVTSAQKNPTAFYLCASSIGLPNYGYTFGSGTRLTVV.

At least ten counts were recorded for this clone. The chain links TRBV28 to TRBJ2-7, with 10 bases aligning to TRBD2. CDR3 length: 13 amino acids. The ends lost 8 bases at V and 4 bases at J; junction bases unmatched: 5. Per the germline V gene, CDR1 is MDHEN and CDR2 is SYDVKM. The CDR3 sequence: CASSSGSFYEQYF. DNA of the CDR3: TGTGCCAGCTCTAGCGGGAGCTTTTACGAGCAGTACTTC. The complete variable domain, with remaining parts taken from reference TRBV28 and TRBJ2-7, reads DVKVTQSSRYLVKRTGEKVFLECVQDMDHENMFWYRQDPGLGLRLIYFSYDVKMKEKGDIPEGYSVSREKKERFSLILESASTNQTSMYLCASSSGSFYEQYFGPGTRLTVT.

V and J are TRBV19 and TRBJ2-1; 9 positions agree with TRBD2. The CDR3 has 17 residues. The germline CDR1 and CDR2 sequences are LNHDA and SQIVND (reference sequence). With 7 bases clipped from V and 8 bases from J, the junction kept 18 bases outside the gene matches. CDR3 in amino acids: CASTPSGMVAGAYEQFF. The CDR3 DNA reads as TGTGCCAGTACCCCTTCTGGAATGGTAGCGGGAGCCTATGAGCAGTTCTTC.

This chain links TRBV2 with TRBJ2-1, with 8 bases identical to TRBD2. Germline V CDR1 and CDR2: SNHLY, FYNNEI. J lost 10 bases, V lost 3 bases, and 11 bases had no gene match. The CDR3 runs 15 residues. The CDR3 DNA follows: TGTGCCAGCAGTGAGGAGGGGACGACTAGCGACGAGCAGTTCTTC. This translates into CASSEEGTTSDEQFF.

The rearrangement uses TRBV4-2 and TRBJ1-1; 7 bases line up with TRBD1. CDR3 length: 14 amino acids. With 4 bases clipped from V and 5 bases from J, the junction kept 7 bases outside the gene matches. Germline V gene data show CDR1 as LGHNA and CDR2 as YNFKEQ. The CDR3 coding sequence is TGTGCCAGCAGCCCGAGGGCAGGGGGAACTGAAGCTTTCTTT. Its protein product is CASSPRAGGTEAFF.

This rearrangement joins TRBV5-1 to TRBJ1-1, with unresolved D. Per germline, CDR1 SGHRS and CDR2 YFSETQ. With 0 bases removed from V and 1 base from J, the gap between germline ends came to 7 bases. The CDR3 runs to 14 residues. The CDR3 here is CASSLDTPNTEAFF. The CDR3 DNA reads TGCGCCAGCAGCTTGGACACACCGAACACTGAAGCTTTCTTT.

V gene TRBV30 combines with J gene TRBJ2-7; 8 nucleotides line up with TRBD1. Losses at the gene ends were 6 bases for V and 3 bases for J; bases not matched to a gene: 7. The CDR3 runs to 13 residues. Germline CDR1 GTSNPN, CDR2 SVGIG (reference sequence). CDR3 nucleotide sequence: TGTGCCTGTAAGGGACAGGCTTTCTACGAGCAGTACTTC. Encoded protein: CACKGQAFYEQYF.

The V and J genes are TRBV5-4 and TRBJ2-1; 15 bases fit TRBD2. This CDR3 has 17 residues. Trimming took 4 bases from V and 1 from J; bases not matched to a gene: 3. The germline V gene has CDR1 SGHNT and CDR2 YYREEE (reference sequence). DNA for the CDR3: TGTGCCAGCAGCAGCGGACTAGCGGGAGGGTCCTACAATGAGCAGTTCTTC. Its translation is CASSSGLAGGSYNEQFF.

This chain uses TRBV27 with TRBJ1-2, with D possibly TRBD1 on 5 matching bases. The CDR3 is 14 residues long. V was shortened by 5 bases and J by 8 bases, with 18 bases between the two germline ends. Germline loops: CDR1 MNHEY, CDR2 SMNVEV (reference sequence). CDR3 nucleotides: TGTGCCAGCAGTGTCTCCCAGGGTCTTCGGGGCTACACCTTC. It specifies CASSVSQGLRGYTF.

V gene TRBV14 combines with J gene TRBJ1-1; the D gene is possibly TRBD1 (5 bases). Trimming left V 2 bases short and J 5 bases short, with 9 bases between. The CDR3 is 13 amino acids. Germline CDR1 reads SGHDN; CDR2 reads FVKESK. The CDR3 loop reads CASSQSGWTEAFF. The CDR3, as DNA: TGTGCCAGCAGCCAATCAGGGTGGACTGAAGCTTTCTTT.

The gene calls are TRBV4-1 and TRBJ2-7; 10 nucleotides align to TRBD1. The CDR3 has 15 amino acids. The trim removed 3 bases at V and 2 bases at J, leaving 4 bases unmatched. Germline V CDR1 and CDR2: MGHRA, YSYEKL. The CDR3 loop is CASSHPGTGAYEQYF. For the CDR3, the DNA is TGCGCCAGCAGCCACCCTGGGACAGGGGCCTACGAGCAGTACTTC.

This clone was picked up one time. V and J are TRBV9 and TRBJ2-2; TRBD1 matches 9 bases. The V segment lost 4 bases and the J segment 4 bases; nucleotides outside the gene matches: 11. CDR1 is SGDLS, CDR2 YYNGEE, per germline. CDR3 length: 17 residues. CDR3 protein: CASSSLRTGVSTGELFF. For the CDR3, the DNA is TGTGCCAGCAGCTCCTTAAGGACAGGGGTTAGCACCGGGGAGCTGTTTTTT.

The CDR3 sequence: CATSRDGLANEKLFF. DNA of the CDR3: TGTGCCACCAGCAGAGACGGGTTGGCTAATGAAAAACTGTTTTTT. The chain uses TRBV15 and TRBJ1-4; no clear D gene. The V end was cut by 0 bases, the J end by 3 bases, with 8 bases between. This CDR3 region has 15 residues. Germline CDR1 reads LNHNV; CDR2 reads YYDKDF (reference sequence). The full variable domain, completed using reference TRBV15 and TRBJ1-4, is DAMVIQNPRYQVTQFGKPVTLSCSQTLNHNVMYWYQQKSSQAPKLLFHYYDKDFNNEADTPDNFQSRRPNTSFCFLDIRSPGLGDTAMYLCATSRDGLANEKLFFGSGTQLSVL.

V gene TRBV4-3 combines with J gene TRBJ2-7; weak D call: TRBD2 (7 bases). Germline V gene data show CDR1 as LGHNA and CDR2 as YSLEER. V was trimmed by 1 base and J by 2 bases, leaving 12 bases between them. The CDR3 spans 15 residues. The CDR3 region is CASSQARGPTYEQYF. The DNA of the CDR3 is TGCGCCAGCAGCCAAGCGCGGGGGCCTACCTACGAGCAGTACTTC.